This TCR beta chain was documented in a study of cytomegalovirus exposure and HLA in healthy donors. Findings and limits, study-wide: Presence/absence analyses assumed roughly uniform sequencing depth across donors, which may not hold. Later, an analysis found that common viral pathogens appeared to be linked with several of the most significant clusters.

Trimming took 6 bases from V and 7 from J, leaving 19 bases between them. The length of the CDR3 is 14 residues. Germline values: CDR1 MNHEY, CDR2 SMNVEV (reference sequence). In nominal health when sampled, donors likely had unrecorded immune exposures nonetheless. Primers for the PCR totalled 60 Vbeta and 13 Jbeta. TCRdb keeps only in-frame clones here, not all; method: immunoSEQ multiplex PCR. The repertoire holds around 50,000 clones, with about two thirds as singletons. On this clone itself: Its target is unknown.

V and J are TRBV27 and TRBJ2-7; maybe TRBD1 (8 bases). Specimen: PBMCs. This sequence was found in a woman aged 45-60 years in good health and CMV-seropositive. The CDR3 region has the DNA TGTGCCAGCAGGGGGGGGACAGGTTGGAGGGAGCAGTACTTC. Translating it yields CASRGGTGWREQYF.